This TCR beta chain appears in the sequencing data of a study of blood T cell repertoires in COVID-19. Study at large: The cDNA or gDNA used as material had been derived from T cells, B-cell-depleted T cells, or PBMCs.

The CDR3 spans 13 residues. The ends were cut back, 5 bases at V and 9 bases at J, with 11 bases in the middle. Per the study methods: Estimates of nucleated cell counts were drawn from the amplification of reference gene primers. The method was immunoSEQ multiplex PCR; TCRdb's version includes in-frame clones alone and lacks a portion of them. The V and J calls and clone size were taken over from that table, and D and trimming were inferred from the DNA. The repertoire consists of approximately 88,000 clones, with 85% to 90% occurring once and the leading ten covering more than 12%. Sequencing was performed on peripheral blood. The J gene is TRBJ1-6, the V gene TRBV12-3 or TRBV12-4, with D possibly matching TRBD1 (5 bases). This clonotype originated in a woman in her 70s with acute or convalescent COVID-19. For the CDR3, the DNA is TGTGCCAGCAGTACCGCAGGGTTTTCACCCCTCCACTTT. It encodes CASSTAGFSPLHF.